Listed here is a single T cell receptor beta chain. Germline-derived CDR1 and CDR2 are MNHEY and SVGAGI. V gave up 6 bases and J gave up 6 bases; unmatched junction bases: 12. The CDR3 is 15 residues long. This sample is drawn from a study of blood T cell repertoires in COVID-19. Across the study: Acute and convalescent COVID-19 samples came from the United States, Italy and Spain. The analysed material was cDNA or gDNA that came from T cells, B-cell-depleted T cells, or PBMCs.

Authors' analysis steps: By means of reference gene primer amplification, nucleated cell counts were estimated. TCRdb keeps only in-frame clones here, not all; method: immunoSEQ multiplex PCR. V and J calls and clone size follow that table, whereas D and trimming were derived from the DNA. Of under 150,000 clones in the sample, roughly 81% were seen once. V gene TRBV6-5 combines with J gene TRBJ1-2, with TRBD1 matching 8 bases. The receptor comes from a man aged 40-55 years with acute or convalescent COVID-19. Specimen: peripheral blood. The CDR3 loop reads CASRPDRGSHHGYTF. DNA of the CDR3: TGTGCCAGCAGACCTGACAGGGGATCCCACCATGGCTACACCTTC.